This T cell receptor (beta chain) was profiled in a study of cytomegalovirus exposure and HLA in healthy donors (dated by TCRdb to 2016 to 2017). The study in broad terms: In an earlier analysis of some 610 of the donors, around 290 Gb of sequence data and just under 120 million unique TCR beta sequences from about 179 million T cells were reported. Alongside the repertoire data, information on donor age, sex, ethnicity and CMV serostatus was compiled. A later genetic analysis took genome-wide SNP genotypes for about three fifths of the roughly 670 donors and used that subset as a discovery cohort. The number of donors typed differed by locus, with roughly 629-640 for A, B, C, DRB1 and DQB1, roughly 550 for DQA1, over 600 for DPA1, and around 460 for DPB1. High-throughput TCR immunosequencing, statistical association of individual TCRs with disease status, and machine learning were combined to predict cytomegalovirus infection status. Among the roughly 390 genotyped donors, under 90% belonged to the genetic ancestry cluster associated with self-reported Caucasian donors. The study profiled the T cell repertoires of some 610 subjects by immunosequencing and related them to cytomegalovirus serostatus. The later analysis used no new phenotypic data to find candidate immune exposures, relying instead on TCR beta sequences and their occurrence across donors. A later analysis re-examined previously published TCR beta repertoires from 500 to 700 donors and added high-resolution HLA genotyping to investigate patterns of TCR occurrence. All discovery cohort repertoires had been generated using a single sequencing platform. The study aimed to test whether signatures of past pathogen exposure could be identified by cataloging public T cell receptors. On average, roughly 240,000 unique TCR beta nucleotide sequences were sequenced per donor among several hundred genotyped donors of the cohort, with roughly a sixth of those sequences being non-productive. Both class I and class II loci were covered by HLA typing, at four-digit resolution. A handful of DR-DQ haplotypes were handled as single units for association and clustering because linkage in the cohort was strong. In addition to the first cohort of roughly 700 subjects, a separate validation cohort of under 150 different subjects was used. An earlier analysis of fewer than 700 of the donors applied high-throughput TCR beta sequencing to assess whether each TCR beta V gene segment acted as functional or pseudogenic. Approximately 330 gigabases of sequencing data and 75 million to 85 million unique TCR sequences made up an early release that covered nearly 650 HLA-typed donors. Beyond this particular receptor, the publication reports: A further reported finding was that TCR beta sequences accurately predicted the HLA-A and HLA-B alleles for most subjects in the first cohort. A group of highly shared sequence variants was considered likely to be a technical artifact of the sequencing pipeline. An earlier analysis of 587 of the donors showed that most TCR beta V segments appeared in productive rearrangements either about 90% or about 30% of the time, which broadly matched IMGT annotations. A later analysis found that HLA-associated TCR beta chains were more clonally expanded and had lower generation probabilities than equally common non-associated chains. A later analysis found that TCR association rates varied across HLA loci, with DRB1 alleles showing the most associated TCRs and HLA-C alleles the fewest. In this cohort, only TCR beta chains were sequenced, and detectable features were limited by the absence of alpha or paired-chain data. A later genetic analysis associated a missense DCLRE1C variant with V-gene and J-gene trimming of TCR beta chains, and an independent cohort replicated the association. A later analysis associated 15,000 to 20,000 TCR beta sequences with specific HLA alleles at a false discovery rate of 0.05. It was suggested by the authors that the approach could potentially be generalized to other disease states and immunological phenotypes. In vitro tests confirmed that a few of the cytomegalovirus-associated TCR beta chains recognize cytomegalovirus antigens. Because counts were too low, some 17 rarely observed V segments, including chromosome 9 orphons, were excluded from the earlier analysis of 587 of the donors. Correlated functional status among segregating V segments might reflect linkage disequilibrium, but an unknown experimental factor could not be ruled out. A total of fewer than 200 TCR beta chains were listed by the study as associated with cytomegalovirus. For the cohort, immune exposure information was limited to CMV serostatus. Roughly uniform sequencing depth across donors was assumed in presence/absence analyses, although this assumption may not hold. Most TCR sequences were observed very rarely across donors, whereas some public TCRs were present in many individuals. A later genetic analysis reported fewer N-insertions in productive TCRs among donors in an Asian-associated ancestry cluster than the approximately 670-donor mean. The 87-base-pair reads could not distinguish some IMGT-functional V segments, including TRBV6-2 and TRBV6-3, so those segments were excluded. When HLA alleles, especially DR and DQ, strongly co-occurred, TCR associations were difficult to assign to individual alleles. A later analysis reported that several top co-occurrence clusters appeared linked to parvovirus B19, influenza, CMV and Epstein-Barr virus. HLA typing was unavailable for some donors at each locus, so association tests used only the typed subset. A later analysis found that most CMV-associated TCR beta chains appeared HLA-restricted, with HLA associations seemingly driven largely by CMV exposure. Cytomegalovirus status was reported to be diagnosed by the classifier with high specificity and sensitivity in both the original and validation cohorts.

The cohort consisted of approximately 690 healthy bone marrow donors. At the time of sampling, all cohort members were nominally healthy, though unrecorded immune exposures were likely present. The donor was CMV seronegative and belonged to the group of around 350 seronegative cohort members. Every donor gave a peripheral blood sample, and the peripheral blood mononuclear cells from that sample were used for TCR beta sequencing. The Qiagen DNeasy Blood Extraction Kit was used to extract genomic DNA from the blood cell samples. Library prep was done by the immunoSEQ multiplex PCR assay. For the multiplex PCR, a mixture combining 60 forward primers for TCR Vbeta segments and 13 reverse primers for TCR Jbeta segments was used. Amplification of the CDR3 region of rearranged TCR beta genes was performed with a multiplex PCR assay on genomic DNA. The amplified TCR beta libraries were sequenced on the Illumina HiSeq System as 87-base-pair reads. The authors processed their data as follows. Across the 670 or so repertoires, a later analysis counted about 81 million unique TCR beta chains, around 11 million of which were shared by at least two donors. Raw reads were error-corrected and collapsed into unique sequences by a nearest-neighbor algorithm in which closely related sequences were merged to remove PCR and sequencing errors. To assign V, D and J gene segments, CDR3 sequences were aligned to IMGT reference sequences. For a sequence to be retained, at least a six-nucleotide match to both a V gene segment and a J gene segment was required. Rearrangements were classified as productive when the CDR3 lacked stop codons and remained in frame with V and J, and all other rearrangements were classified as non-productive. Following IMGT convention, CDR3 was defined as the stretch from the second conserved V-encoded cysteine to the conserved J-encoded phenylalanine. The earlier analysis of about 590 of the donors excluded sequences that lacked an unambiguous match to a single V gene segment. An earlier analysis of 587 of the donors classified V segments as functional when productive rearrangements were above 56.7% and as segregating when the standard deviation between donors was above 5%. A statistical classification framework was developed to diagnose cytomegalovirus status using the catalog of TCR beta chain sequences. In a later analysis, V and J genes were assigned by comparing TCR nucleotide sequences against IMGT/GENE-DB human TR gene sequences. A later analysis assigned CDR3 sequences and most-parsimonious VDJ recombination scenarios with the TCRdist pipeline. In a later analysis, each TCR beta chain was defined by its CDR3 amino acid sequence together with its V-gene family, and reads without a unique V-gene family were excluded. To address suspected cross-contamination and a sequencing artifact, a later analysis removed approximately 590 highly shared, low-generation-probability nucleotide sequences. In a later analysis, a clonal expansion index for each public chain was calculated from normalized within-repertoire ranks of inferred template counts. Generation probabilities in a later analysis came from a VDJ recombination model fitted to out-of-frame rearrangements, and those results were checked against IGoR. A later analysis scored TCR-TCR, TCR-HLA and TCR-CMV co-occurrence with hypergeometric tests, applying a repertoire-size bias correction to TCR pairs. A later analysis estimated false discovery rates by permuting HLA or CMV assignments 20 times. In a later analysis, co-occurring TCRs were grouped with DBSCAN, and TCRdist sequence similarity was added when clustering was performed within HLA-allele-positive subsets. Repertoires with fewer than 30,000 or more than 120,000 public chains were left out of co-occurrence clustering, as were about five repertoires with anomalous nucleotide sharing. TCRdb took this table from immuneACCESS and kept in-frame rearrangements with V and J called. Such tables lack part of the clones; where checked against another copy, unresolved V genes explain under half of the gap, and the rest is unexplained. D and trimming come from the DNA, and the V and J calls and clone size come from that table. The table for this sample lists roughly 200,000 clones; approximately 82% of them were counted only once. The ten largest clones capture about 0.6% of the sample.

Including cysteine and phenylalanine, the CDR3 has 18 amino acids. This entry keeps only the CDR3 DNA: 54 bases, framed from base 1. The germline V gene specifies SGHRS as CDR1 and YFSETQ as CDR2. V ends up 2 bases short and J 7 bases short, with an unmatched junction base count of 16. On this clone: The specificity of this receptor is unknown. Base quality data are lacking; no much larger clone is found one base away.

Sequencing used PBMCs. The V and J genes are TRBV5-1 and TRBJ1-2, and TRBD1 matches 11 of the central bases. This clonotype was sampled from a middle-aged woman in good health and CMV-seronegative. The nucleotides are TGCGCCAGCAGCTTTAGGCGGGGACAGGGGGATAAAAAGAGTGGCTACACCTTC. This translates into CASSFRRGQGDKKSGYTF.